This paragraph reports one T cell receptor (beta chain). In the original processing: Amplification of reference gene primers provided the estimated nucleated cell counts. Sequenced by immunoSEQ multiplex PCR; TCRdb stores in-frame clones only, minus some. The V and J calls and the clone size are those of that table, but D and trimming were determined from the DNA. The table has about 240,000 clones, around 82% seen once. These data come from a study of blood T cell repertoires in COVID-19. For the study at large: Whether acute or convalescent, the COVID-19 samples came from the United States, Italy and Spain. In each case, the material was cDNA or gDNA derived from T cells, B-cell-depleted T cells, or PBMCs.

Trimming took off 1 base at V and 6 bases at J, with 10 bases between the two ends. Per the germline V gene, CDR1 is SGHAT and CDR2 is FQNNGV. CDR3 length equals 15 residues. Sequenced: peripheral blood. The receptor was isolated from a woman in her 70s with acute or convalescent COVID-19. The chain recombines TRBV11-2 with TRBJ1-6, with no clear D. CDR3 in DNA: TGTGCCAGCAGCTTAGCGTACAGCTTTAATTCACCCCTCCACTTT. The encoded protein is CASSLAYSFNSPLHF. Filled out from reference TRBV11-2 and TRBJ1-6, the complete variable domain reads EAGVAQSPRYKIIEKRQSVAFWCNPISGHATLYWYQQILGQGPKLLIQFQNNGVVDDSQLPKDRFSAERLKGVDSTLKIQPAKLEDSAVYLCASSLAYSFNSPLHFGNGTRLTVT.